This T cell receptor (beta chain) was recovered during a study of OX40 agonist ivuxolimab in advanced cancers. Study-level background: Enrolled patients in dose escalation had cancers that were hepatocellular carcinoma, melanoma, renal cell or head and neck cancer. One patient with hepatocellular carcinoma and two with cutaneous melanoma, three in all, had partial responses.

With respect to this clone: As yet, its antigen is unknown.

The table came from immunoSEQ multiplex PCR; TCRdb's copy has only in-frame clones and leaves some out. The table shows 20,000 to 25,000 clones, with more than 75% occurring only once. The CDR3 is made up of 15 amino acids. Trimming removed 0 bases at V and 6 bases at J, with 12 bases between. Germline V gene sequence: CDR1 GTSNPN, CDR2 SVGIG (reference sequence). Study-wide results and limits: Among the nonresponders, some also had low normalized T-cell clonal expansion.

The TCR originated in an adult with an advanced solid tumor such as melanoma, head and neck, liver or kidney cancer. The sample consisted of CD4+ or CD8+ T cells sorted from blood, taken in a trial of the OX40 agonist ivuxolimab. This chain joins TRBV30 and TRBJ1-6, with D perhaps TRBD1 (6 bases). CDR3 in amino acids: CAWSVRGRGNSPLHF. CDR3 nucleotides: TGTGCCTGGAGTGTTCGTGGCAGGGGTAATTCACCCCTCCACTTT.